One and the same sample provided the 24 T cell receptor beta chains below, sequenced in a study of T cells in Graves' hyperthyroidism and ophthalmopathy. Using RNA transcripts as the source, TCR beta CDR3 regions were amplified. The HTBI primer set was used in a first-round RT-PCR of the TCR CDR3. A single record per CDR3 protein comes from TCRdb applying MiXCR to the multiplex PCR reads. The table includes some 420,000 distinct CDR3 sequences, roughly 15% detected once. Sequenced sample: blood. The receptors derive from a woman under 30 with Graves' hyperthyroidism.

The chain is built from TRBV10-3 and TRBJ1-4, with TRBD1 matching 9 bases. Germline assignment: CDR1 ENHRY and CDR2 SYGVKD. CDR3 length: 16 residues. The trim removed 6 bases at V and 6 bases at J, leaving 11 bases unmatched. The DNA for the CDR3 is TGTGCCATCAGAGCGGGGGGGACAGGGTACGATGAAAAACTGTTTTTT. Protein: CAIRAGGTGYDEKLFF.

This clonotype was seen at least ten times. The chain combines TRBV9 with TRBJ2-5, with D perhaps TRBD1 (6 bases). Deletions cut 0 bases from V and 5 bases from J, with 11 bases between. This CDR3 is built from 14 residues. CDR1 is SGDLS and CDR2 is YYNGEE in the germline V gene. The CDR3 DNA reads TGTGCCAGCAGCGTAGAGGGGGTAAGGGAGACCCAGTACTTC. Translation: CASSVEGVRETQYF.

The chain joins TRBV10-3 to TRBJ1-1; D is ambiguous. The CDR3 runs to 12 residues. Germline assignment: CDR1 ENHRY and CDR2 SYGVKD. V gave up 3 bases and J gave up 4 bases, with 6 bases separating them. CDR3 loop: CAISDRGTEAFF. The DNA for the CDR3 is TGTGCCATCAGTGATCGGGGCACTGAAGCTTTCTTT.

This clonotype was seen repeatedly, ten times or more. The CDR3 here is CASREVSGSSYNEQFF. In DNA form, the CDR3 reads TGTGCCAGCAGGGAGGTTAGCGGGAGCTCCTACAATGAGCAGTTCTTC. The rearrangement joins TRBV3-1 to TRBJ2-1; 9 bases align to TRBD2. This CDR3 is 16 amino acids long. V lost 6 bases and J lost 0; bases outside the gene matches: 6. Per the germline V gene, CDR1 is LGHDT and CDR2 is YNNKEL (reference sequence).

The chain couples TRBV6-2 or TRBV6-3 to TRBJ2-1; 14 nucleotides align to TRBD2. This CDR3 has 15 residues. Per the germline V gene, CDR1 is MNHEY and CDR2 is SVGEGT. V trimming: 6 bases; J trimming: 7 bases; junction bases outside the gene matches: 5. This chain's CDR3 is CASRSGTSGRNEQFF. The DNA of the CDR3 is TGTGCCAGCAGATCCGGGACTAGCGGGAGAAATGAGCAGTTCTTC.

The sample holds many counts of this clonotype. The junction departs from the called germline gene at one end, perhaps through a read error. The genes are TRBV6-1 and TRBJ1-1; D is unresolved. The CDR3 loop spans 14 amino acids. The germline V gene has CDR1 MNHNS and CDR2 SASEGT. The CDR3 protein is CASIESWGNTEAFF. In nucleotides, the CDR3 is TGTGCCAGCATTGAAAGTTGGGGGAACACTGAAGCTTTCTTT.

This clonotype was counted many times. CDR3 loop: CASSEQGRGYEQYF. The CDR3 DNA reads TGTGCCAGCAGTGAGCAGGGTCGGGGCTACGAGCAGTACTTC. The chain joins TRBV2 to TRBJ2-7; D possibly matches TRBD1 or TRBD2 (5 bases each). From germline, CDR1 is SNHLY and CDR2 FYNNEI. V was trimmed by 3 bases and J by 3 bases, leaving 12 bases between them. This CDR3 has 14 amino acids.

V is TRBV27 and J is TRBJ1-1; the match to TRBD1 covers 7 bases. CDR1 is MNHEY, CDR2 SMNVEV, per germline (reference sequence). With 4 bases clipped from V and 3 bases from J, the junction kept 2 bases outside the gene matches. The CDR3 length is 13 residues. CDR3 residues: CASSWTGYTEAFF. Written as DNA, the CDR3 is TGTGCCAGCAGTTGGACAGGATACACTGAAGCTTTCTTT.

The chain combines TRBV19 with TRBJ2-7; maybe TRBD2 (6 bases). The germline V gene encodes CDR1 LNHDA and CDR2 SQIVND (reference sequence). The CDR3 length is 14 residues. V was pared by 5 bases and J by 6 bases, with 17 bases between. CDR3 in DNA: TGTGCCAGTAGTGGCGGCGGGATAGGTTCCGAGCAGTACTTC. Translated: CASSGGGIGSEQYF.

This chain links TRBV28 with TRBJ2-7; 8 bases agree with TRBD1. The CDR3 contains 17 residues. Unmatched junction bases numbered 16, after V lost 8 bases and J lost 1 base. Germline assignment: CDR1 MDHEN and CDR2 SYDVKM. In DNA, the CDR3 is TGTGCCAGCTCACCACGGATGTCCGGGACAGGATCCTACGAGCAGTACTTC. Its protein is CASSPRMSGTGSYEQYF. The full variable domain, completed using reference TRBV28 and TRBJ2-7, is DVKVTQSSRYLVKRTGEKVFLECVQDMDHENMFWYRQDPGLGLRLIYFSYDVKMKEKGDIPEGYSVSREKKERFSLILESASTNQTSMYLCASSPRMSGTGSYEQYFGPGTRLTVT.

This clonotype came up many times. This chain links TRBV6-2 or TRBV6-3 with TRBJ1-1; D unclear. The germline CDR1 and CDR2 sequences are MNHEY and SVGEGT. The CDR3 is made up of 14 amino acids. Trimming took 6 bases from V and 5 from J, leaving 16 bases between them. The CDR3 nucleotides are TGTGCCAGCAGACCCCGGAGGCCGGGGACTGAAGCTTTCTTT. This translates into CASRPRRPGTEAFF.

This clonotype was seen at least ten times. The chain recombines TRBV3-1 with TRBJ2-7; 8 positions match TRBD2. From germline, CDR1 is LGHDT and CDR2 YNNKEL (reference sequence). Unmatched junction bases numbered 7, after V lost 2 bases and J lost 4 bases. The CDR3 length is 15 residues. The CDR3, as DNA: TGTGCCAGCAGCCAAATTAGCGGGATAGGATACGAGCAGTACTTC. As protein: CASSQISGIGYEQYF.

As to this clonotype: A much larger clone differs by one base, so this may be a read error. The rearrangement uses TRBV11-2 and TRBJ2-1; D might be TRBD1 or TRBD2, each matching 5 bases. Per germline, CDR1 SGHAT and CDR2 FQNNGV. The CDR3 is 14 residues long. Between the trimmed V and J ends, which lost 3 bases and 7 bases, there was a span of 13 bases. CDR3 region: CASSLGEGANEQFF. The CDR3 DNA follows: TGTGCCAGCAGCTTGGGGGAAGGGGCGAATGAGCAGTTCTTC.

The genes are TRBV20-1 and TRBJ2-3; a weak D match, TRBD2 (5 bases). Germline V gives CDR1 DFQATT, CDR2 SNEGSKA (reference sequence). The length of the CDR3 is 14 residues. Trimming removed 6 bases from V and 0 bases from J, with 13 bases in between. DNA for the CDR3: TGCAGTGCCCCCCCCGGGGAAAGCACAGATACGCAGTATTTT. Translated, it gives CSAPPGESTDTQYF.

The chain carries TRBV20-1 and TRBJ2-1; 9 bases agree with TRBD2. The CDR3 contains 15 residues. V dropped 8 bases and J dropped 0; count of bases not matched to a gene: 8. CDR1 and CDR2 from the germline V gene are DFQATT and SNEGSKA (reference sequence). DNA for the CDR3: TGCAGTACTACCTCACTAGCGGGCTCCTACAATGAGCAGTTCTTC. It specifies CSTTSLAGSYNEQFF.

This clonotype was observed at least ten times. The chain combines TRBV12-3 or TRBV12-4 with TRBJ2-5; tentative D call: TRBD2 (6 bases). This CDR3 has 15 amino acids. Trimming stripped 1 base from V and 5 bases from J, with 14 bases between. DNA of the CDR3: TGTGCCAGCAGTTTAGGGGCGGGACCAGGGGAGACCCAGTACTTC. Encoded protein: CASSLGAGPGETQYF.

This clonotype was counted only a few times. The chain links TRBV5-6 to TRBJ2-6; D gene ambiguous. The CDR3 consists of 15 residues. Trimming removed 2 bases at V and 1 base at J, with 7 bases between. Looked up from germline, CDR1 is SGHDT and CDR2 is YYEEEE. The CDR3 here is CASSFQGSGANVLTF. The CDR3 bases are TGTGCCAGCAGCTTTCAAGGATCTGGGGCCAACGTCCTGACTTTC.

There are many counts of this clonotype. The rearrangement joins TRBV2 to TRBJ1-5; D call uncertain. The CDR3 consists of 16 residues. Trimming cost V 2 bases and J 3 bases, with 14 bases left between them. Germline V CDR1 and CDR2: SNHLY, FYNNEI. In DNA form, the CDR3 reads TGTGCCAGCAGTGAAAACGTCCCCCGCGACAATCAGCCCCAGCATTTT. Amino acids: CASSENVPRDNQPQHF.

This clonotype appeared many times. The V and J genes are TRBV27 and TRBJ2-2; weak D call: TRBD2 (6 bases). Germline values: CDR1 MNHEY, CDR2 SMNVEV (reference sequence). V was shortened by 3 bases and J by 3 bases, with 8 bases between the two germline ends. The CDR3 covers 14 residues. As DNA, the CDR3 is TGTGCCAGCAGTTTTCAGCGGGACACCGGGGAGCTGTTTTTT. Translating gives CASSFQRDTGELFF.

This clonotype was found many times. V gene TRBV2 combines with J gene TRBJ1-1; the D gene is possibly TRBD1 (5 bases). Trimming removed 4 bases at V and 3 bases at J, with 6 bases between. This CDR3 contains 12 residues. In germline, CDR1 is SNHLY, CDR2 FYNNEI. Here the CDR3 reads CASSGGYTEAFF. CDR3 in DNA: TGTGCCAGCAGTGGGGGGTACACTGAAGCTTTCTTT.

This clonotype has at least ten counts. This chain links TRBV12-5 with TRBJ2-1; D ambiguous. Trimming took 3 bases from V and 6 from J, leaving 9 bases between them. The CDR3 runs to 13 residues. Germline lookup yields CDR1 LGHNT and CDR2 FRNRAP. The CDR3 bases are TGTGCTAGTGGTTTCCAGCAGCGCAATGAGCAGTTCTTC. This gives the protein CASGFQQRNEQFF.

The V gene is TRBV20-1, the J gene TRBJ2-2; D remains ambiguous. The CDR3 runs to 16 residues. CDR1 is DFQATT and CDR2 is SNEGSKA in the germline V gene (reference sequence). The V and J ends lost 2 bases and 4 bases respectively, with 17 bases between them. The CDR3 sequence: CSARPSVSPSTGELFF. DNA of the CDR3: TGCAGTGCTAGACCTTCTGTCTCCCCGAGCACCGGGGAGCTGTTTTTT.

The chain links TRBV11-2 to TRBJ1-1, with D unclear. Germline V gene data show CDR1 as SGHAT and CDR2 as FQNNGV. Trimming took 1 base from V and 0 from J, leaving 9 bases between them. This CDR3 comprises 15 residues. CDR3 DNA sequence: TGTGCCAGCAGCTTAGTGAGCAGTTTGAACACTGAAGCTTTCTTT. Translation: CASSLVSSLNTEAFF.

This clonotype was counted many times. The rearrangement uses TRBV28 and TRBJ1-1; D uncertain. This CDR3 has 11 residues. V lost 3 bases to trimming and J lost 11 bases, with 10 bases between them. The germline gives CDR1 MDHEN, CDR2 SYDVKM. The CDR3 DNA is TGTGCCAGCAGTTTGCGTGGGTCGGCTTTCTTT. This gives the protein CASSLRGSAFF.